The 6 T cell receptor beta chains below all came from one sample that was sequenced in a study of blood T cell repertoires in COVID-19. Profiled with immunoSEQ multiplex PCR; TCRdb holds only in-frame clones, not every one. The sample records roughly 290,000 clones, around 86% being singletons. The source material was PBMCs or T cells enriched from blood (not recorded which). These receptors came from a woman aged 40-49 years who had recovered from COVID-19.

This clone was recorded many times. This rearrangement joins TRBV5-4 to TRBJ2-5, with D tentatively TRBD1 (5 bases). There are 17 residues in the CDR3. The ends were cut back, 4 bases at V and 1 base at J, with 20 bases in the middle. Germline values: CDR1 SGHNT, CDR2 YYREEE (reference sequence). The CDR3 coding sequence is TGTGCCAGCAGCATGCACGGGCAGGGAATTCTCCAAGAGACCCAGTACTTC. Translating gives CASSMHGQGILQETQYF.

The V gene is TRBV27, the J gene TRBJ2-4; possibly TRBD1 for D (7 bases). This CDR3 is 14 amino acids long. CDR1 and CDR2 (germline): MNHEY, SMNVEV (reference sequence). Trimming cost V 5 bases and J 7 bases, with 15 bases left between them. This CDR3 reads CASSRTGAGNIQYF. The CDR3, as DNA: TGTGCCAGCAGTCGTACAGGGGCGGGGAACATTCAGTACTTC.

This sequence joins TRBV2 and TRBJ2-5; TRBD2 matches 10 bases. Unmatched junction bases numbered 0, after V lost 0 bases and J lost 5 bases. Germline lookup yields CDR1 SNHLY and CDR2 FYNNEI. The CDR3 totals 14 residues. In DNA form, the CDR3 reads TGTGCCAGCAGTGAAGCTAGCGGGGGGGAGACCCAGTACTTC. Translated: CASSEASGGETQYF.

The chain recombines TRBV5-1 with TRBJ2-7; perhaps TRBD2 as D (5 bases). There are 14 residues in the CDR3. Between the trimmed V and J ends, which lost 0 bases and 0 bases, there was a span of 7 bases. Germline V gene data show CDR1 as SGHRS and CDR2 as YFSETQ. CDR3 in amino acids: CASSLGELSYEQYF. CDR3 nucleotide sequence: TGCGCCAGCAGCTTGGGGGAGCTCTCCTACGAGCAGTACTTC.

V usage is TRBV7-9 and J usage is TRBJ1-5; D remains ambiguous. The length of the CDR3 is 13 residues. The V gene's germline CDR1 is SEHNR and CDR2 FQNEAQ (reference sequence). Trimming cost V 1 base and J 3 bases, with 4 bases left between them. Here the CDR3 reads CASSLELNQPQHF. CDR3 DNA sequence: TGTGCCAGCAGCTTAGAACTCAATCAGCCCCAGCATTTT.

V gene TRBV7-2 combines with J gene TRBJ1-1; 7 nucleotides agree with TRBD1. The ends lost 2 bases at V and 4 bases at J; junction bases unmatched: 4. CDR1 SGHTA and CDR2 FQGNSA come from the germline V gene. This CDR3 is 14 amino acids long. CDR3 protein: CASSLSGGGTEAFF. CDR3 in DNA: TGTGCCAGCAGCTTATCAGGGGGAGGCACTGAAGCTTTCTTT.